This TCR beta chain was captured in a study of shared clonotypes between healthy human individuals. Germline V lookup: CDR1 MNHNS, CDR2 SASEGT. V was clipped by 4 bases and J by 4 bases, with 10 bases between them. The CDR3 runs 13 residues. Here immunoSEQ multiplex PCR was the method, and the copy in TCRdb shows in-frame clones only, minus some. Altogether some 2,500,000 clones are present, 92% being singletons, with the ten largest covering around 0.35%. Sequenced material: naive CD4+ T cells from PBMCs. Subset described: CD45RA+ positively selected. The TCR was taken from a man aged 18 to 30 in good health. Some clones in this sample may be carry-over from other donors' samples. V gene TRBV6-1 combines with J gene TRBJ1-1; no reliable D call. CDR3 residues: CASSVTLGTEAFF. CDR3 bases: TGTGCCAGCAGTGTGACACTTGGCACTGAAGCTTTCTTT.